This passage covers 10 T cell receptor beta chains from one sample sequenced in a study of T cell responses to AZD1222 COVID-19 vaccine. Assay used: immunoSEQ multiplex PCR; TCRdb lists only in-frame clones, some missing. The sample records about 100,000 clones, just over 85% being singletons. This material consisted of peripheral blood, taken on day 0 of AZD1222 vaccination. Every receptor here comes from an adult in good health.

The chain combines TRBV5-8 with TRBJ2-5; TRBD1 might be the D (5 bases). Trimming removed 0 bases from V and 1 base from J, with 10 bases in between. Per germline, CDR1 SGHTS and CDR2 YDEGEE. This CDR3 comprises 15 residues. DNA of the CDR3: TGTGCCAGCAGCTTGGCTCGCAGGGCCCAAGAGACCCAGTACTTC. Residues: CASSLARRAQETQYF.

The chain has TRBV10-3 and TRBJ1-4, with TRBD1 matching 8 bases. V was clipped by 10 bases and J by 0 bases; unmatched bases: 4. CDR1 ENHRY and CDR2 SYGVKD come from the germline V gene. There are 14 residues in the CDR3. The CDR3 loop reads CASRTGTTNEKLFF. For the CDR3, the DNA is TGTGCCAGCCGGACAGGGACAACTAATGAAAAACTGTTTTTT.

This rearrangement joins TRBV6-2 or TRBV6-3 to TRBJ2-3; 7 bases map to TRBD1. The V gene end was trimmed by 6 bases and the J gene end by 6 bases; junction bases not matched to a gene: 3. There are 12 residues in the CDR3. Germline CDR1 MNHEY, CDR2 SVGEGT. CDR3 loop: CASSLTGDTQYF. CDR3 DNA sequence: TGTGCCAGCAGCCTGACAGGGGATACGCAGTATTTT.

The chain couples TRBV19 to TRBJ2-2; a possible D gene is TRBD2 (8 bases). Trimming removed 7 bases from V and 4 bases from J, with 22 bases in between. Germline CDR1 and CDR2: LNHDA and SQIVND (reference sequence). This CDR3 contains 17 residues. The CDR3 loop reads CASTPERETGSTGELFF. The CDR3 DNA follows: TGTGCCAGTACCCCCGAGCGGGAGACAGGGTCCACCGGGGAGCTGTTTTTT.

The rearrangement joins TRBV6-5 to TRBJ2-5; D is possibly TRBD1 (6 bases). CDR1 and CDR2 (germline): MNHEY, SVGAGI. Trimming removed 7 bases at V and 5 bases at J, with 14 bases between. The CDR3 is made up of 13 amino acids. The CDR3 bases are TGTGCCAGCACCTCGACAGGTTTTGAGACCCAGTACTTC. This translates into CASTSTGFETQYF.

The chain employs TRBV2 and TRBJ2-5; D call uncertain. CDR3 length: 15 amino acids. The V end was cut by 0 bases, the J end by 2 bases, with 10 bases between. Germline V CDR1 and CDR2: SNHLY, FYNNEI. In DNA form, the CDR3 reads TGTGCCAGCAGTGAAGCGCTTCAACAGCAAGAGACCCAGTACTTC. As protein: CASSEALQQQETQYF.

The chain has TRBV5-1 and TRBJ1-3, with 9 bases lining up with TRBD1. V shed 1 base and J 2 bases; nucleotides not matched to a gene: 10. CDR1 is SGHRS, CDR2 YFSETQ, per germline. This CDR3 comprises 18 residues. The CDR3 loop is CASSLNPPGQGTGNTIYF. The DNA of the CDR3 is TGCGCCAGCAGCTTGAATCCCCCGGGACAGGGTACTGGAAACACCATATATTTT.

The chain uses TRBV11-3 and TRBJ2-7; D gene unclear. CDR1 and CDR2 (germline): SGHNT, YENEEA. V was cut by 3 bases and J by 5 bases, with 14 bases left in between. The CDR3 covers 14 residues. In DNA form, the CDR3 reads TGTGCCAGCAGCTTGCCGACGGCAGCCGACGAGCAGTACTTC. Its translation: CASSLPTAADEQYF.

This sequence joins TRBV25-1 and TRBJ2-5, with a tentative D call TRBD2 (6 bases). Germline V lookup: CDR1 MGHDK, CDR2 SYGVNS. The germline V and J ends were trimmed by 1 base and 2 bases, with 11 bases remaining between them. The CDR3 has 15 amino acids. The CDR3 spells CASSESWGVQETQYF. Here the CDR3 DNA reads TGTGCCAGCAGTGAATCGTGGGGGGTGCAAGAGACCCAGTACTTC.

The chain carries TRBV5-1 and TRBJ2-3; 14 bases are shared with TRBD2. The CDR3 has 17 residues. J lost 4 bases, V lost 3 bases, and 7 bases had no gene match. Germline values: CDR1 SGHRS, CDR2 YFSETQ. CDR3: CASSSGTSGGYADTQYF. The CDR3 nucleotides are TGCGCCAGCAGCTCGGGGACTAGCGGGGGTTACGCAGATACGCAGTATTTT.